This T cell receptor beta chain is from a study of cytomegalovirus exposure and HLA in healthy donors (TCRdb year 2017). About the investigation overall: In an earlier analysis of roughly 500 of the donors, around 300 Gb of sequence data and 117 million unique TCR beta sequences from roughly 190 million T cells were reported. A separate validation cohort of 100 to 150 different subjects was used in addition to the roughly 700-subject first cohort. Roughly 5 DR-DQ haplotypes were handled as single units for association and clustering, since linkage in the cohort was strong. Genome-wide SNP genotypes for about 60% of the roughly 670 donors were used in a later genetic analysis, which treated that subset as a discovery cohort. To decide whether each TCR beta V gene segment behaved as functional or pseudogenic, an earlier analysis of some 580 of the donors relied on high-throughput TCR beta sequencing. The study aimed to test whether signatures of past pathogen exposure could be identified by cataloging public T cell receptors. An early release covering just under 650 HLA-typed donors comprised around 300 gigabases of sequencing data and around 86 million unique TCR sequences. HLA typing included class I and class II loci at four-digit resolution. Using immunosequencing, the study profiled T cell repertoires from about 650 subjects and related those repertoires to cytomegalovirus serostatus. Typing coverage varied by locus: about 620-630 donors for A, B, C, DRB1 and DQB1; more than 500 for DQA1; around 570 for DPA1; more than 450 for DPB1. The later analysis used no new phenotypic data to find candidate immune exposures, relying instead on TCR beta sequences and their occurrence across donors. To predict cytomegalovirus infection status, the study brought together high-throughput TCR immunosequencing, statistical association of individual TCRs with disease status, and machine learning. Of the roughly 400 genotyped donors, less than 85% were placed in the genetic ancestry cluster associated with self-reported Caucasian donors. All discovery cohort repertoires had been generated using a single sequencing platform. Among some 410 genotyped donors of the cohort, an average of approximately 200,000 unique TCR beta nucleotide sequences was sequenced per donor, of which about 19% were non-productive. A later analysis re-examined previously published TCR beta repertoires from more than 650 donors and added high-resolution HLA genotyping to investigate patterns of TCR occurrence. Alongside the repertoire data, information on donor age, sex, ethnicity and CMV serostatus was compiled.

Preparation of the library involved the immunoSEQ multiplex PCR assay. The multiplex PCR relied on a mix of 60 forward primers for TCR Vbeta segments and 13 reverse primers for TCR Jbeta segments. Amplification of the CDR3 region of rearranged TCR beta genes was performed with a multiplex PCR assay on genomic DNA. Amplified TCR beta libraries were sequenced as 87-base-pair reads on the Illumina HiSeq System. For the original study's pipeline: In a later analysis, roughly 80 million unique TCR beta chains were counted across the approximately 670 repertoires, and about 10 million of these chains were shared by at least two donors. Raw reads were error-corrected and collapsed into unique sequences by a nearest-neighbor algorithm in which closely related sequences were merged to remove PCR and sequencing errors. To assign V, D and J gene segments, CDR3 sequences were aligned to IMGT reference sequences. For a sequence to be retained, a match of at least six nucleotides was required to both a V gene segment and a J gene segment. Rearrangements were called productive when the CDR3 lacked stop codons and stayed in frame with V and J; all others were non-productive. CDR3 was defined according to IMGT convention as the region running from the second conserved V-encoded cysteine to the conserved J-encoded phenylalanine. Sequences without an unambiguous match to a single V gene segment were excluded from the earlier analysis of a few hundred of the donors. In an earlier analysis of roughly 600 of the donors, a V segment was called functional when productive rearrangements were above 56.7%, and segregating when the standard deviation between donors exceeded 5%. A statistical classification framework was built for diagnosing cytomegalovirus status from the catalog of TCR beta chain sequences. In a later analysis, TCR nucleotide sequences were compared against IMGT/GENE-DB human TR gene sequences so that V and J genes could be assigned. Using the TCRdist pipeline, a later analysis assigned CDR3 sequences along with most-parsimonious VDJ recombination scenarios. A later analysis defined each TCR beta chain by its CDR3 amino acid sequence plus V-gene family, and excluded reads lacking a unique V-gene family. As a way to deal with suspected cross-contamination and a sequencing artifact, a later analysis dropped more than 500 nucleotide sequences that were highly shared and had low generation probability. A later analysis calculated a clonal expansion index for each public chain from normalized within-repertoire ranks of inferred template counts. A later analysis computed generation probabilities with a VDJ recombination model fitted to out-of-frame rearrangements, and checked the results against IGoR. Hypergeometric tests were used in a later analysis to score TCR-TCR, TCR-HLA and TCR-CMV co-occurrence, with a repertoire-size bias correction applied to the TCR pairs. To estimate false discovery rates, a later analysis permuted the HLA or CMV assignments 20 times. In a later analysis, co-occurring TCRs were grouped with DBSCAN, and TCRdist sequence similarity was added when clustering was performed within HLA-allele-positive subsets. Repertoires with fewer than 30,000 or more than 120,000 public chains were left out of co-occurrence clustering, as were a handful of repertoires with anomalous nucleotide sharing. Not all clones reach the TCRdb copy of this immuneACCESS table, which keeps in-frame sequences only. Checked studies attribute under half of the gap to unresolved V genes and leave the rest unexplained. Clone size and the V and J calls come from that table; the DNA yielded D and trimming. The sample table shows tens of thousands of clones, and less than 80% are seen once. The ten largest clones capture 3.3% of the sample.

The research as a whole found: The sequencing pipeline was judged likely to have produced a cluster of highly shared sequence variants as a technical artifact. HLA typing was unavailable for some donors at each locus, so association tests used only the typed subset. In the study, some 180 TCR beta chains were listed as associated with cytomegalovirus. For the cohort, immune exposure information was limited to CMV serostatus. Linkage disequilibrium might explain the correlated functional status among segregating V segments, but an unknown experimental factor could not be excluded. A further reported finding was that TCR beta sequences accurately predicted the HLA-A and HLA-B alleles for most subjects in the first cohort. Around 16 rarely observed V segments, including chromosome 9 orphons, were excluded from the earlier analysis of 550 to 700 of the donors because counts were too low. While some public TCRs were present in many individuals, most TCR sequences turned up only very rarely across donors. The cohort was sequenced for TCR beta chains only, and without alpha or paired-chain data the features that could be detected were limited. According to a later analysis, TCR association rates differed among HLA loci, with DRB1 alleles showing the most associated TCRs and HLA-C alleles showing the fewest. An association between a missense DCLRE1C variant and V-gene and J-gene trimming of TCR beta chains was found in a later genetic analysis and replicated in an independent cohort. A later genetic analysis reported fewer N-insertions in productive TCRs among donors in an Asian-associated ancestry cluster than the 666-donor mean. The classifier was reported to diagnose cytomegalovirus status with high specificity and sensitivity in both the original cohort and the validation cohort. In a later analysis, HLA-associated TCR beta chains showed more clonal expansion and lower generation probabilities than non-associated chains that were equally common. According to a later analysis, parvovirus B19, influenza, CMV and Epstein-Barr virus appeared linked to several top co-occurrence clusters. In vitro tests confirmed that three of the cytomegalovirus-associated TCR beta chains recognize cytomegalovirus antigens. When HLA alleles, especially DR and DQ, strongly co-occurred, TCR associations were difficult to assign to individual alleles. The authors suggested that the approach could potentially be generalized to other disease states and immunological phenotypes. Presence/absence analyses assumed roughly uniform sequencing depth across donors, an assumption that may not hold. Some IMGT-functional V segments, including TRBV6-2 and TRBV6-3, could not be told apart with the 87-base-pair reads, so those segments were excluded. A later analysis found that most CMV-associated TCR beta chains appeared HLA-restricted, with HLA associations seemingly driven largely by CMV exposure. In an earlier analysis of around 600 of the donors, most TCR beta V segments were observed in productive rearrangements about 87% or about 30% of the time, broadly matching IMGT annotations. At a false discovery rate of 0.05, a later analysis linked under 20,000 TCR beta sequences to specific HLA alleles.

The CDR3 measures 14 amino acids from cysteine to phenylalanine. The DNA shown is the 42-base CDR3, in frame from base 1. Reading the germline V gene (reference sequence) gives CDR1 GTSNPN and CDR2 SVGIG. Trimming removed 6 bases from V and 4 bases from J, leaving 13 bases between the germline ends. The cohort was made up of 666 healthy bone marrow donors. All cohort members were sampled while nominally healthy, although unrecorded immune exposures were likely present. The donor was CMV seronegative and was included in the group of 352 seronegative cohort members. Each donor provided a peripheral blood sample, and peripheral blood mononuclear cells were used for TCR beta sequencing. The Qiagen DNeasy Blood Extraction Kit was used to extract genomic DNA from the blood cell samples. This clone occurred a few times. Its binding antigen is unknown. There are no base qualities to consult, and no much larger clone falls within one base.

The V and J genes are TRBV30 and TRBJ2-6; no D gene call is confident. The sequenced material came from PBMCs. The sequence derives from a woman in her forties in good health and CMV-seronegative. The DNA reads TGTGCCTGCCAATGGGCTACCGGGGCCAACGTCCTGACTTTC. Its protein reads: CACQWATGANVLTF.